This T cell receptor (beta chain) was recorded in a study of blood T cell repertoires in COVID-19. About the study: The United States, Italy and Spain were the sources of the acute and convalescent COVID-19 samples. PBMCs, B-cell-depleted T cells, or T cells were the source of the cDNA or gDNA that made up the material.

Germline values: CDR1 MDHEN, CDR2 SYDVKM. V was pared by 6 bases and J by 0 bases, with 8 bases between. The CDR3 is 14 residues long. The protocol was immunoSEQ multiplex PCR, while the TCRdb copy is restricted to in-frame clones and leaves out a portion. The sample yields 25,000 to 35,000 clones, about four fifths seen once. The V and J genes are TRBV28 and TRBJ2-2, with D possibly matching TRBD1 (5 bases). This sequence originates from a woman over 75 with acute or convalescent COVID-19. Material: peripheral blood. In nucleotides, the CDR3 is TGTGCCAGCAGCGGACACCCGAACACCGGGGAGCTGTTTTTT. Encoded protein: CASSGHPNTGELFF.